The clone carrying this TCR beta chain was found many times. Time point given: sample taken at primary tumor resection. Sequencing of whole RNA from tumor, nontumor lung or frozen PBMC involved no sorting. Every TCR cDNA molecule carried a tag that served as a unique molecular identifier. A single record per CDR3 protein comes from TCRdb applying MiXCR to the 5' RACE reads. The sample has under 15,000 distinct CDR3 sequences; 13% to 15% are singletons. The data were obtained in a study of spatial heterogeneity in lung cancer. Germline lookup yields CDR1 MDHEN and CDR2 SYDVKM. V lost 6 bases, J lost 2 bases, and 6 bases lay in between. CDR3 size: 12 residues.

The chain joins TRBV28 to TRBJ2-3, with D unresolved. The starting material was PBMCs, obtained at surgery. This sequence originates from a female donor with early-stage non-small cell lung cancer. CDR3 DNA: TGTGCCAGCAGGGGGTACACAGATACGCAGTATTTT. Translating gives CASRGYTDTQYF.